A selection of T cell receptor beta chains follows, all from one sample in a study of CD8 T cells in ankylosing spondylitis. TCRdb re-analysed the 5' RACE reads in MiXCR, keeping a single row per CDR3 protein. The data show 150,000 to 200,000 distinct CDR3 sequences, with 10% to 15% seen just once and more than 9.5% held by the top ten. Sequencing was performed on blood, either unsorted or a sorted T cell fraction (not recorded which). These receptor sequences come from a female donor with ankylosing spondylitis or in good health (not recorded which). Both conserved end residues are part of each CDR3. Fields, in order: D gene, J gene, V gene, clone size, CDR3 protein, CDR3 DNA. The D gene is left open where the match is weak. Not all rows give a size; the values are once, few, many and, for expanded clones, a class.

.	TRBJ2-4	TRBV25-1	few	CASSVPGTGKNIQYF	TGTGCCAGCAGTGTCCCAGGAACGGGTAAAAACATTCAGTACTTC
.	TRBJ1-1	TRBV20-1	many	CSADPDTYFEAFF	TGCAGTGCCGACCCGGACACTTACTTTGAAGCTTTCTTT
.	TRBJ1-1	TRBV18	many	CASSPEVPGGLNTEAFF	TGTGCCAGCTCACCGGAGGTCCCCGGGGGGTTGAACACTGAAGCTTTCTTT
.	TRBJ2-1	TRBV5-1	many	CASSLGTNNEQFF	TGCGCCAGCAGCTTGGGGACAAACAATGAGCAGTTCTTC
.	TRBJ2-3	TRBV19	few	CASSIGWGDTQYF	TGTGCCAGTAGTATCGGTTGGGGAGATACGCAGTATTTT
.	TRBJ2-3	TRBV7-3	many	CASSLKGFAADLPDTQYF	TGTGCCAGCAGCTTAAAGGGGTTTGCAGCGGACTTACCAGATACGCAGTATTTT
TRBD1	TRBJ1-2	TRBV11-2	many	CASSPLKTGPPNYGYTF	TGTGCCAGCAGCCCCTTAAAGACAGGGCCCCCAAACTATGGCTACACCTTC
.	TRBJ1-4	TRBV9	many	CASSVVTGEKLFF	TGTGCCAGCAGCGTAGTCACGGGTGAAAAACTGTTTTTT
TRBD1	TRBJ2-2	TRBV5-1	many	CASSSRTGKTGELFF	TGCGCCAGCAGCTCGAGGACAGGGAAGACCGGGGAGCTGTTTTTT
.	TRBJ1-5	TRBV19	.	CASSIVGYQPQHF	TGTGCCAGTAGTATAGTCGGGTACCAGCCCCAGCATTTT
.	TRBJ2-7	TRBV18	.	CASSPSGSSYEQYF	TGTGCCAGCTCACCCAGCGGTTCTTCCTACGAGCAGTACTTC
TRBD1	TRBJ1-5	TRBV7-2	many	CASSRTGQAGRQPQHF	TGTGCCAGCAGCCGCACCGGACAGGCCGGACGTCAGCCCCAGCATTTT
.	TRBJ1-5	TRBV5-8	many	CASRSVLNNQPQHF	TGTGCCAGCAGGTCTGTCCTCAACAATCAGCCCCAGCATTTT
TRBD2	TRBJ2-7	TRBV28	.	CASSLGGLDYERYF	TGTGCCAGCAGTTTGGGGGGACTAGACTACGAGCGGTACTTC
.	TRBJ2-5	TRBV5-1	.	CASSIAEQETQYF	TGCGCCAGCAGCATAGCGGAACAAGAGACCCAGTACTTC
.	TRBJ2-5	TRBV3-1	many	CASSQGPRRQETQYF	TGTGCCAGCAGCCAAGGACCGCGCAGGCAAGAGACCCAGTACTTC
TRBD1	TRBJ2-7	TRBV14	.	CASSLTTGGKQYF	TGTGCCAGCAGCCTAACGACAGGGGGCAAGCAGTACTTC
.	TRBJ2-5	TRBV5-1	few	CASSLNSGGGGETQYF	TGCGCCAGCAGCTTAAATTCCGGTGGGGGAGGCGAGACCCAGTACTTC
TRBD2	TRBJ2-2	TRBV5-1	many	CASSLVGLAGDPPSAGELFF	TGCGCCAGCAGCTTGGTTGGACTAGCGGGAGACCCCCCAAGCGCCGGGGAGCTGTTTTTT
.	TRBJ2-7	TRBV12-3/TRBV12-4	many	CASSLDYQYEQYF	TGTGCCAGCAGTTTAGACTACCAATACGAGCAGTACTTC
.	TRBJ2-5	TRBV7-9	many	CASSSARDQETQYF	TGTGCCAGCAGCTCGGCCCGGGACCAAGAGACCCAGTACTTC
.	TRBJ1-5	TRBV12-3/TRBV12-4	many	CASSSLGPNYQPQHF	TGTGCCAGCAGTTCATTAGGACCCAATTATCAGCCCCAGCATTTT
.	TRBJ1-2	TRBV6-1	few	CASSEPSRADGYTF	TGTGCCAGCAGTGAACCATCCAGGGCGGATGGCTACACCTTC
.	TRBJ1-2	TRBV6-1	medium-sized	CASSEWAGANYGYTF	TGTGCCAGCAGTGAATGGGCAGGGGCTAACTATGGCTACACCTTC
.	TRBJ1-6	TRBV12-5	.	CASGLGTGYNSPLHF	TGTGCTAGTGGTCTGGGGACGGGTTATAATTCACCCCTCCACTTT
.	TRBJ2-1	TRBV5-1	.	CASKFQSRYNEQFF	TGCGCCAGCAAGTTCCAGAGTAGATACAATGAGCAGTTCTTC
.	TRBJ2-3	TRBV12-3/TRBV12-4	few	CASSHPGDTQYF	TGTGCCAGCAGCCATCCAGGGGATACGCAGTATTTT
TRBD2	TRBJ2-7	TRBV6-1	many	CASSRGTSGIAYEQYF	TGTGCCAGCAGTCGCGGGACTAGCGGGATTGCATACGAGCAGTACTTC
TRBD1	TRBJ2-2	TRBV20-1	few	CSAWDRGNTGELFF	TGCAGTGCGTGGGACAGGGGAAACACCGGGGAGCTGTTTTTT
.	TRBJ2-1	TRBV20-1	.	CSANRDSSKREQFF	TGCAGTGCTAATCGGGACTCTTCAAAAAGGGAGCAGTTCTTC
.	TRBJ2-3	TRBV10-3	.	CAISEARSSTDTQYF	TGTGCCATCAGTGAAGCGAGGTCAAGCACAGATACGCAGTATTTT
TRBD1	TRBJ1-1	TRBV7-3	many	CASSDSPGTGAFF	TGTGCCAGCAGCGACTCCCCCGGGACAGGGGCTTTCTTT
.	TRBJ1-4	TRBV20-1	.	CSALGVGEKLFF	TGCAGTGCCCTGGGAGTGGGTGAAAAACTGTTTTTT
TRBD2	TRBJ2-1	TRBV5-1	many	CASSPVGGRGYNEQFF	TGCGCCAGCAGCCCGGTGGGCGGGAGGGGCTACAATGAGCAGTTCTTC
.	TRBJ2-2	TRBV12-3/TRBV12-4	.	CASIWKGTGELFF	TGTGCCAGCATCTGGAAGGGTACCGGGGAGCTGTTTTTT
.	TRBJ2-1	TRBV5-1	many	CASSPSSVYNEQFF	TGCGCCAGCAGCCCCTCGTCCGTGTACAATGAGCAGTTCTTC
TRBD2	TRBJ2-7	TRBV7-2	many	CASSLEGLASYEQYF	TGTGCCAGCAGCTTAGAGGGACTAGCTTCCTACGAGCAGTACTTC
.	TRBJ1-1	TRBV6-2/TRBV6-3	many	CASSYSVLGRAFF	TGTGCCAGCAGTTACTCGGTCCTTGGTAGAGCTTTCTTT
.	TRBJ2-7	TRBV11-2	few	CASSRDLVGGEQYF	TGTGCCAGCAGCCGGGACCTAGTAGGAGGCGAGCAGTACTTC
.	TRBJ1-2	TRBV24-1	many	CATSDFKSQYGYTF	TGTGCCACCAGTGATTTTAAATCCCAGTATGGCTACACCTTC
TRBD1	TRBJ2-5	TRBV12-3/TRBV12-4	many	CASSPPRGRVQETQYF	TGTGCCAGCAGTCCACCCAGGGGGCGAGTACAGGAGACCCAGTACTTC
TRBD1	TRBJ2-2	TRBV24-1	many	CATSGSGTGRTGELFF	TGTGCCACCAGTGGGTCCGGGACAGGGCGCACCGGGGAGCTGTTTTTT